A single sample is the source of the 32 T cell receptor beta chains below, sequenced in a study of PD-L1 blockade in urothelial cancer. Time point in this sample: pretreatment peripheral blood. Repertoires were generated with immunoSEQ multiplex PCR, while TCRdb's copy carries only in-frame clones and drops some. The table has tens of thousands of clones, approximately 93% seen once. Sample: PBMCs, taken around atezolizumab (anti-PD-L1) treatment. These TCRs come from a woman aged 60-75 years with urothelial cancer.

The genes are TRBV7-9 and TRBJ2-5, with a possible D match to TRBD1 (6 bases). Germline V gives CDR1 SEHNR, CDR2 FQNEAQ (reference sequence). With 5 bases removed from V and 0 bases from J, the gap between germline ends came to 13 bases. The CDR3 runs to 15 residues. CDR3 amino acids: CASSEQGLYQETQYF. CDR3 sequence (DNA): TGTGCCAGCAGCGAACAGGGCCTATACCAAGAGACCCAGTACTTC.

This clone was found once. The CDR3 DNA follows: TGCGCCAGCAGCTTGGAGGTACAGCTGAACACTGAAGCTTTCTTT. It specifies CASSLEVQLNTEAFF. The chain employs TRBV5-1 and TRBJ1-1; D call uncertain. The V end was cut by 0 bases, the J end by 0 bases, with 9 bases between. This CDR3 comprises 15 residues. Per the germline V gene, CDR1 is SGHRS and CDR2 is YFSETQ.

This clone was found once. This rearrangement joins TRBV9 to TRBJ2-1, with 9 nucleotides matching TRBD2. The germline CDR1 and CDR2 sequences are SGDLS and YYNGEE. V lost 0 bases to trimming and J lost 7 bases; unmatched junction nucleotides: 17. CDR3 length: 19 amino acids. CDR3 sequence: CASSVDRGGVNSGRNEQFF. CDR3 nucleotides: TGTGCCAGCAGCGTAGATCGGGGGGGAGTGAACAGCGGGAGGAATGAGCAGTTCTTC.

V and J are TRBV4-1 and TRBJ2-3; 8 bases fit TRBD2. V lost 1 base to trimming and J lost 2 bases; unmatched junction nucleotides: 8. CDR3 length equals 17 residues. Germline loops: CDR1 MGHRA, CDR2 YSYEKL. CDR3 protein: CASSQVPGTSSTDTQYF. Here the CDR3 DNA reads TGCGCCAGCAGCCAAGTTCCAGGGACTAGTTCCACAGATACGCAGTATTTT.

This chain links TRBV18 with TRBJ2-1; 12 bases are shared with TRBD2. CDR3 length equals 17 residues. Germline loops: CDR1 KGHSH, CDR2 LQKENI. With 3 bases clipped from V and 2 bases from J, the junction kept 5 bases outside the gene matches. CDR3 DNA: TGTGCCAGCTCACCTATCGGACTAGCGGGACCCTACAATGAGCAGTTCTTC. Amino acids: CASSPIGLAGPYNEQFF.

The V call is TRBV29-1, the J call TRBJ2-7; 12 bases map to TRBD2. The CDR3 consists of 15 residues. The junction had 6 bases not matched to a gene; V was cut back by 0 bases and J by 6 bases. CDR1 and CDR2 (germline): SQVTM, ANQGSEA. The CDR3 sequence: CSVEERLAGAGEQYF. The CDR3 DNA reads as TGCAGCGTTGAAGAGCGACTAGCGGGAGCTGGCGAGCAGTACTTC.

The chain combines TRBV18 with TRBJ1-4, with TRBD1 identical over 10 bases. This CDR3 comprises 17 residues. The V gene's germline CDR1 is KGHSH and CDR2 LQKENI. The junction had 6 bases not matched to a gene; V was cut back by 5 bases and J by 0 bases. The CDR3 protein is CASSVRDRGSTNEKLFF. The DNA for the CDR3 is TGTGCCAGCTCAGTCCGGGACAGGGGTTCAACTAATGAAAAACTGTTTTTT.

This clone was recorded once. Here the CDR3 reads CASSPEGTGLNTQYF. As DNA, the CDR3 is TGTGCCAGCAGCCCGGAGGGGACAGGCCTTAATACGCAGTATTTT. This sequence joins TRBV5-4 and TRBJ2-3, with TRBD1 identical over 8 bases. The trim removed 4 bases at V and 7 bases at J, leaving 11 bases unmatched. Germline V lookup: CDR1 SGHNT, CDR2 YYREEE (reference sequence). CDR3 size: 15 residues.

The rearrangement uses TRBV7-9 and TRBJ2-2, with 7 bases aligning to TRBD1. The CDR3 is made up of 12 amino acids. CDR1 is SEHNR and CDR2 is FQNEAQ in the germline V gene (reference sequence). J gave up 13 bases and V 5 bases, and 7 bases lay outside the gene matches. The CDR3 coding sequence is TGTGCCAGCAGCCGGGACAGCTGGGGGCTGTTTTTT. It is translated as CASSRDSWGLFF.

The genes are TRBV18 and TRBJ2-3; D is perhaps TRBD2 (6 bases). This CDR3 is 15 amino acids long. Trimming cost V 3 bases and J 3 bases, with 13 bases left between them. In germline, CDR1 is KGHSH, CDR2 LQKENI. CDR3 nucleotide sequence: TGTGCCAGCTCACCGACTAGTCAGTCGACAGATACGCAGTATTTT. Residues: CASSPTSQSTDTQYF. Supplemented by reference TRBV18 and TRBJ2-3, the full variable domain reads NAGVMQNPRHLVRRRGQEARLRCSPMKGHSHVYWYRQLPEEGLKFMVYLQKENIIDESGMPKERFSAEFPKEGPSILRIQQVVRGDSAAYFCASSPTSQSTDTQYFGPGTRLTVL.

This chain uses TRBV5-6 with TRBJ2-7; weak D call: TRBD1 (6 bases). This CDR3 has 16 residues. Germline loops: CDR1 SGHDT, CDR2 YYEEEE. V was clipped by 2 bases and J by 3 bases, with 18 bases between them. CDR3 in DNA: TGTGCCAGCAGCTTAACAGGGATTATGCTTCACTACGAGCAGTACTTC. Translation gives CASSLTGIMLHYEQYF.

The CDR3 loop is CASSLSRTSGREGTDTQYF. The CDR3 bases are TGTGCCAGCAGCCTCTCTAGGACTAGCGGGAGAGAGGGTACAGATACGCAGTATTTT. The V gene is TRBV4-2, the J gene TRBJ2-3; 13 bases align to TRBD2. The CDR3 spans 19 residues. Germline V lookup: CDR1 LGHNA, CDR2 YNFKEQ. V lost 4 bases and J lost 3; bases outside the gene matches: 13.

CDR3 region: CASSLAGDYGYTF. CDR3 coding DNA: TGCGCCAGCAGCTTGGCGGGAGACTATGGCTACACCTTC. V gene TRBV5-1 combines with J gene TRBJ1-2; D is unresolved. The CDR3 has 13 amino acids. Germline-derived CDR1 and CDR2 are SGHRS and YFSETQ. V was pared by 0 bases and J by 3 bases, with 6 bases between.

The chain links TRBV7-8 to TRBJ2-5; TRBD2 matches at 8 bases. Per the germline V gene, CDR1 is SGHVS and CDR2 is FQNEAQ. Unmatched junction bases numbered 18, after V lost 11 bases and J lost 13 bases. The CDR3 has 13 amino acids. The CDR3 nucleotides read TGTGCCGGAACTCCAGCGGGAGTATTTCCTATGTACTTC. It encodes CAGTPAGVFPMYF. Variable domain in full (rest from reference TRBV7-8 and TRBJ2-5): GAGVSQSPRYKVAKRGQDVALRCDPISGHVSLFWYQQALGQGPEFLTYFQNEAQLDKSGLPSDRFFAERPEGSVSTLKIQRTQQEDSAVYLCAGTPAGVFPMYFGPGTRLLVL.

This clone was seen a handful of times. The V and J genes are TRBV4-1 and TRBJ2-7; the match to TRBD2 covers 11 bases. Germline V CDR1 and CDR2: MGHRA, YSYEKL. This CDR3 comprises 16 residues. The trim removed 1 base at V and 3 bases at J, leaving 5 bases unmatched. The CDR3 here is CASSQATSGSLYEQYF. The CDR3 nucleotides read TGCGCCAGCAGCCAAGCTACTAGCGGGAGCCTCTACGAGCAGTACTTC.

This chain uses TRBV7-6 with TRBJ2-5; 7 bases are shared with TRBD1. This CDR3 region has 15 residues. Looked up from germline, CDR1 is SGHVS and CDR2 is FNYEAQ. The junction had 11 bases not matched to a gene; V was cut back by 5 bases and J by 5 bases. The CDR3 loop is CASSRDRDRSETQYF. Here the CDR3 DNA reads TGTGCCAGCAGCCGAGACAGGGACAGATCGGAGACCCAGTACTTC.

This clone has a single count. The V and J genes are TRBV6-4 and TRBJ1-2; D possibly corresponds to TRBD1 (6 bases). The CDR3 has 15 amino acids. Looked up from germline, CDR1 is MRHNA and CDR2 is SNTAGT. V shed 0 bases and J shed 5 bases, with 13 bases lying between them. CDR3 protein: CASSDSPTGKYGYTF. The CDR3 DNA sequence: TGTGCCAGCAGTGACTCGCCAACAGGGAAGTATGGCTACACCTTC.

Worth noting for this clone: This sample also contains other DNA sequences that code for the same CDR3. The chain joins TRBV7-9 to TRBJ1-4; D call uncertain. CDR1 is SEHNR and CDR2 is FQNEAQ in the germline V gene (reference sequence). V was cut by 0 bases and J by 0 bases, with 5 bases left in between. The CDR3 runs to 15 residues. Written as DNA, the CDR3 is TGTGCCAGCAGCTTAGCGACTGCAACTAATGAAAAACTGTTTTTT. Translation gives CASSLATATNEKLFF. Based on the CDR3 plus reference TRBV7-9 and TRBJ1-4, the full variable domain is DTGVSQNPRHKITKRGQNVTFRCDPISEHNRLYWYRQTLGQGPEFLTYFQNEAQLEKSRLLSDRFSAERPKGSFSTLEIQRTEQGDSAMYLCASSLATATNEKLFFGSGTQLSVL.

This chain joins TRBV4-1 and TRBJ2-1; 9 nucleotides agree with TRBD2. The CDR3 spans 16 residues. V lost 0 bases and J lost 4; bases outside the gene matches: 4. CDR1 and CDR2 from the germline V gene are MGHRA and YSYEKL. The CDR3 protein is CASSQEVAGVYNEQFF. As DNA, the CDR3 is TGCGCCAGCAGCCAAGAGGTAGCGGGAGTGTACAATGAGCAGTTCTTC.

The CDR3 bases are TGTGCCAGCAGGTATCGAGGGACCTACGAGCAGTACTTC. The encoded protein is CASRYRGTYEQYF. The V call is TRBV13, the J call TRBJ2-7; tentatively, D is TRBD2 (5 bases). This CDR3 is built from 13 residues. Trimming pared 6 bases from V and 2 bases from J, leaving 11 bases between. CDR1 and CDR2 from the germline V gene are PRHDT and FYEKMQ (reference sequence).

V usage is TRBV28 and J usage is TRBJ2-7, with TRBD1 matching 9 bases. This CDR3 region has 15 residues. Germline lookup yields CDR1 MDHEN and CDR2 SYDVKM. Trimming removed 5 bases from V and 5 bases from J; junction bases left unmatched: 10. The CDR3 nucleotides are TGTGCCAGCAGTCTAAATCGGGACAGGGACCACGAGCAGTACTTC. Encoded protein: CASSLNRDRDHEQYF.

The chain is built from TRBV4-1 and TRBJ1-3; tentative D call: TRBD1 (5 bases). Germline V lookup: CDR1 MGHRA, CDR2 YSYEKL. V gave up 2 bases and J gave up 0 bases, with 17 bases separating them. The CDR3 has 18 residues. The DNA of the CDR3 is TGCGCCAGCAGCCAAACCGGAGGGACGGGCCGCTCTGGAAACACCATATATTTT. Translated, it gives CASSQTGGTGRSGNTIYF.

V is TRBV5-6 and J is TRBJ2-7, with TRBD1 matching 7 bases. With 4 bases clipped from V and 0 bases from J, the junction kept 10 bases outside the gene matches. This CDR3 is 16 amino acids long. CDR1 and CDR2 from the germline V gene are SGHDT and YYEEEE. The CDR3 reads CASSSTLDRFSYEQYF. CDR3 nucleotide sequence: TGTGCCAGCAGCAGCACCCTGGACAGGTTCTCCTACGAGCAGTACTTC. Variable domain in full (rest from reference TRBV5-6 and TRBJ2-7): DAGVTQSPTHLIKTRGQQVTLRCSPKSGHDTVSWYQQALGQGPQFIFQYYEEEERQRGNFPDRFSGHQFPNYSSELNVNALLLGDSALYLCASSSTLDRFSYEQYFGPGTRLTVT.

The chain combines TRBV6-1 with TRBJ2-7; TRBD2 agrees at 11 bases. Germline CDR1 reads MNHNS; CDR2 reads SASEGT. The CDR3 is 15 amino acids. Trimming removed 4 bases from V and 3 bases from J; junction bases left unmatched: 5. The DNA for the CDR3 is TGTGCCAGCAGTGGAGGGACTAGCGGCAGCTACGAGCAGTACTTC. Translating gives CASSGGTSGSYEQYF.

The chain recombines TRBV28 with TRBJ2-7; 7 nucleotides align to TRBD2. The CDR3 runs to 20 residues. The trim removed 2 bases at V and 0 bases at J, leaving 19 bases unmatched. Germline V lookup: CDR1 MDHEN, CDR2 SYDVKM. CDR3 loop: CASSLVQVGAGSASSYEQYF. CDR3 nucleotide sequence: TGTGCCAGCAGTTTAGTGCAGGTAGGAGCGGGAAGCGCGAGCTCCTACGAGCAGTACTTC.

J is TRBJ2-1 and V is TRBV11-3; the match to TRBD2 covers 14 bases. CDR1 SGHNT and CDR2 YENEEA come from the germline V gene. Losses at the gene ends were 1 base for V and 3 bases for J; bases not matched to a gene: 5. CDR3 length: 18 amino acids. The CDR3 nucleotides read TGTGCCAGCAGCTTAGGAGGACTAGCGGGAGGACTCTACAATGAGCAGTTCTTC. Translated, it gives CASSLGGLAGGLYNEQFF. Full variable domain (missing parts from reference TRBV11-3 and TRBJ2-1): EAGVVQSPRYKIIEKKQPVAFWCNPISGHNTLYWYLQNLGQGPELLIRYENEEAVDDSQLPKDRFSAERLKGVDSTLKIQPAELGDSAVYLCASSLGGLAGGLYNEQFFGPGTRLTVL.

CDR3 sequence reads: CASSLGTSGYNEQFF. For the CDR3, the DNA is TGTGCCAGCAGCCTCGGGACTAGCGGATACAATGAGCAGTTCTTC. The V gene is TRBV6-5, the J gene TRBJ2-1; TRBD2 agrees at 11 bases. This CDR3 contains 15 residues. The V and J ends lost 6 bases and 4 bases, in that order; junction bases with no gene match: 5. CDR1 and CDR2 (germline): MNHEY, SVGAGI.

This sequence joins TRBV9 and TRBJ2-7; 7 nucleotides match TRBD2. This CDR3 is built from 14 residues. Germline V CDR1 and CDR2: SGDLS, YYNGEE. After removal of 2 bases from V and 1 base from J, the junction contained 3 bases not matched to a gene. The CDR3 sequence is CASSVGGSSYEQYF. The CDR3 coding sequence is TGTGCCAGCAGCGTCGGCGGGAGTTCCTACGAGCAGTACTTC.

CDR3 loop: CASSSKGGVGYGYTF. The CDR3 nucleotides read TGTGCCAGCAGCTCCAAAGGAGGGGTTGGCTATGGCTACACCTTC. The chain has TRBV7-9 and TRBJ1-2; D is possibly TRBD1 (5 bases). Germline V gene lookup returns CDR1 SEHNR and CDR2 FQNEAQ (reference sequence). Trimming removed 4 bases from V and 4 bases from J, with 16 bases in between. CDR3 length: 15 amino acids.

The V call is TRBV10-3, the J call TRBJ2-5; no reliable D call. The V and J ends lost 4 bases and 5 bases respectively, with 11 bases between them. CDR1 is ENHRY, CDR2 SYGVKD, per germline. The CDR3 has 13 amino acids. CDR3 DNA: TGTGCCATCAGTGGCCCGGAGAGGGAGACCCAGTACTTC. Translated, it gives CAISGPERETQYF.

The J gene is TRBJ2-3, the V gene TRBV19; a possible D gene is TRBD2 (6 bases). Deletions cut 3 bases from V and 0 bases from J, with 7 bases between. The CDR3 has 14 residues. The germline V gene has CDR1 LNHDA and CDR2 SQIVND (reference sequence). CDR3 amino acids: CASSIAGSTDTQYF. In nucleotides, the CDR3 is TGTGCCAGTAGTATTGCGGGAAGCACAGATACGCAGTATTTT.

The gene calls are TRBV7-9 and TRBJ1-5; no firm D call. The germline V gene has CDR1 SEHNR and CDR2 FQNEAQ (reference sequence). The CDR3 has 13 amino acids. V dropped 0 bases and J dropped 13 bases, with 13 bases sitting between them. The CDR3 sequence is CASSLADSEGQHF. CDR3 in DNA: TGTGCCAGCAGCTTAGCGGACTCCGAGGGTCAGCATTTT.